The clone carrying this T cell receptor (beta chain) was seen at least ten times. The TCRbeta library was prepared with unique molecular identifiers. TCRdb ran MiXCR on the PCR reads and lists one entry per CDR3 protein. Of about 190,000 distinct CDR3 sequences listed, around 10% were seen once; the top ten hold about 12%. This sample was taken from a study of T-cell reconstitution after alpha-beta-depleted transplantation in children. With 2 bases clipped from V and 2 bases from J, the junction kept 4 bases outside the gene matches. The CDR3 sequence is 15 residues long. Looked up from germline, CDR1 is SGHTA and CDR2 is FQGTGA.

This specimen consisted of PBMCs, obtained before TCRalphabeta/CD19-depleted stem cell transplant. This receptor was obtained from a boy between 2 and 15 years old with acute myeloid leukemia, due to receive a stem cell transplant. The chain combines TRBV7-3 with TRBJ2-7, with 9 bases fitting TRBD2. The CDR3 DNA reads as TGTGCCAGCAGCTTATGGGCGGGAGGGACCTACGAGCAGTACTTC. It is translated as CASSLWAGGTYEQYF.